The 12 T cell receptor beta chains listed next were all sequenced from one sample in a study of T cell responses to AZD1222 COVID-19 vaccine. The data were produced by immunoSEQ multiplex PCR, yet TCRdb's version contains in-frame clones alone and is incomplete. Of approximately 88,000 clones in the sample, about 91% were seen once. Sequenced material: peripheral blood, taken on day 0 of AZD1222 vaccination. These receptors originate from an adult in good health.

The chain employs TRBV4-1 and TRBJ1-1, with 8 bases aligning to TRBD1. The CDR3 length is 15 residues. Unmatched junction bases numbered 8, after V lost 3 bases and J lost 5 bases. Germline V gene lookup returns CDR1 MGHRA and CDR2 YSYEKL. For the CDR3, the DNA is TGCGCCAGCAGCCATTTAACAGGGGGTAGGACTGAAGCTTTCTTT. It yields the protein CASSHLTGGRTEAFF.

V and J are TRBV24-1 and TRBJ1-2, with D possibly matching TRBD1 (5 bases). This CDR3 comprises 12 residues. The germline CDR1 and CDR2 sequences are KGHDR and SFDVKD. V lost 10 bases and J 4 bases, leaving 12 bases between the germline ends. CDR3 coding DNA: TGTGCCACATCGGAGGGGAGCTATGGCTACACCTTC. Encoded protein: CATSEGSYGYTF.

J is TRBJ2-7 and V is TRBV28, with 12 nucleotides matching TRBD2. There are 16 residues in the CDR3. CDR1 MDHEN and CDR2 SYDVKM come from the germline V gene. Unmatched junction bases numbered 7, after V lost 5 bases and J lost 2 bases. CDR3 region: CASSRLAGERAYEQYF. CDR3 in DNA: TGTGCCAGCAGTAGACTAGCGGGAGAGAGAGCCTACGAGCAGTACTTC.

V is TRBV29-1 and J is TRBJ1-1; no firm D call. The CDR3 sequence is 13 residues long. Germline V gene data show CDR1 as SQVTM and CDR2 as ANQGSEA. V was clipped by 3 bases and J by 1 base, with 9 bases between them. CDR3 coding DNA: TGCAGCGTTGACAGGACTGAGAACACTGAAGCTTTCTTT. Translating gives CSVDRTENTEAFF.

CDR3 in DNA: TGTGCCAGTACCCGGGAACTCCCGATCCGCGGCTACACCTTC. This gives the protein CASTRELPIRGYTF. This chain joins TRBV19 and TRBJ1-2; D uncertain. Trimming pared 7 bases from V and 8 bases from J, leaving 20 bases between. CDR3 length: 14 residues. The germline CDR1 and CDR2 sequences are LNHDA and SQIVND (reference sequence).

The rearrangement links TRBV6-5 to TRBJ1-1; D call uncertain. Germline CDR1 MNHEY, CDR2 SVGAGI. The germline V and J ends were trimmed by 2 bases and 4 bases, with 11 bases remaining between them. CDR3 length: 14 residues. CDR3: CASSYDGVSTEAFF. The CDR3 coding sequence is TGTGCCAGCAGTTACGACGGGGTGAGCACTGAAGCTTTCTTT.

As DNA, the CDR3 is TGTGCCAGCAGTTTATATGGGGCCGGGGAGCTGTTTTTT. Its protein is CASSLYGAGELFF. V is TRBV28 and J is TRBJ2-2; no firm D call. The CDR3 sequence is 13 residues long. The germline gives CDR1 MDHEN, CDR2 SYDVKM. V dropped 1 base and J dropped 6 bases, with 6 bases sitting between them. Supplemented by reference TRBV28 and TRBJ2-2, the full variable domain reads DVKVTQSSRYLVKRTGEKVFLECVQDMDHENMFWYRQDPGLGLRLIYFSYDVKMKEKGDIPEGYSVSREKKERFSLILESASTNQTSMYLCASSLYGAGELFFGEGSRLTVL.

The chain couples TRBV4-3 to TRBJ1-5, with D unresolved. In germline, CDR1 is LGHNA, CDR2 YSLEER. Trimming took 0 bases from V and 0 from J, leaving 0 bases between them. CDR3 length: 13 amino acids. The CDR3: CASSQDSNQPQHF. CDR3 DNA sequence: TGCGCCAGCAGCCAAGATAGCAATCAGCCCCAGCATTTT.

J is TRBJ1-5 and V is TRBV24-1; possible D gene TRBD1, 5 bases. From germline, CDR1 is KGHDR and CDR2 SFDVKD. CDR3 length: 14 amino acids. The V and J ends lost 4 bases and 0 bases respectively, with 6 bases between them. CDR3 in DNA: TGTGCCACCAGTGAGGGGGATAGCAATCAGCCCCAGCATTTT. It is translated as CATSEGDSNQPQHF.

This clone was counted a few times. J is TRBJ2-1 and V is TRBV7-2; D tentatively fits TRBD1 or TRBD2 (5 bases each). CDR3 length: 14 amino acids. Germline loops: CDR1 SGHTA, CDR2 FQGNSA. Deletions cut 5 bases from V and 15 bases from J, with 23 bases between. The CDR3 sequence is CASSPSGPIVQSFF. The CDR3 DNA reads as TGTGCCAGCAGCCCCTCGGGGCCAATAGTCCAATCGTTCTTC.

This clone is a singleton in its sample. This rearrangement joins TRBV7-2 to TRBJ2-7, with 7 bases that match TRBD2. Germline-derived CDR1 and CDR2 are SGHTA and FQGNSA. This CDR3 has 15 residues. V was pared by 2 bases and J by 6 bases, with 10 bases of the junction left unmatched. The CDR3 here is CASSLRAGDRSEQYF. The CDR3 DNA follows: TGTGCCAGCAGCTTAAGGGCGGGAGATCGTTCCGAGCAGTACTTC.

The chain recombines TRBV7-7 with TRBJ2-7; D possibly corresponds to TRBD2 (6 bases). Trimming removed 2 bases from V and 2 bases from J, with 19 bases in between. The germline V gene has CDR1 SSHAT and CDR2 FNYEAQ (reference sequence). CDR3 length: 17 amino acids. CDR3 sequence: CASSLSPPGEAPYEQYF. As DNA, the CDR3 is TGTGCCAGCAGCTTAAGCCCTCCGGGAGAGGCTCCCTACGAGCAGTACTTC. The whole variable domain, filled in from reference TRBV7-7 and TRBJ2-7, reads GAGVSQSPRYKVTKRGQDVTLRCDPISSHATLYWYQQALGQGPEFLTYFNYEAQPDKSGLPSDRFSAERPEGSISTLTIQRTEQRDSAMYRCASSLSPPGEAPYEQYFGPGTRLTVT.